The present entry profiles one TCR beta chain with its context. What it recognizes is unknown. CD8 cells classed as naive were CD45RO-negative and positively selected for CCR7, excluding terminally differentiated effector memory CD45RA+ cells. V was trimmed by 8 bases and J by 2 bases, leaving 16 bases between them. The CDR3 length is 15 residues. Germline CDR1 reads SNHLY; CDR2 reads FYNNEI. The sample originates from a study of shared clonotypes between healthy human individuals. Findings and limits, study-wide: Only blood samples were collected, and tissue repertoires likely differ. Naive CD4 clonotypes were shared across a handful of donors at roughly 5%.

Samples underwent the assay at deep level. As processed by the authors: For the immunoSEQ data, sequences were junction-only without quality scores, so filtering differed. The assay was immunoSEQ multiplex PCR, and TCRdb's table has in-frame clones only and misses some. V, J and clone size derive from that table, while D and trimming were established from the DNA sequence. This sample yields about 2.2 million clones, of which about 92% are seen a single time; about 1.8% belongs to the top ten. The receptor comes from a man younger than 30 in good health. Some clones in this sample may be carry-over from other donors' samples. Sequenced: naive CD8+ T cells from PBMCs. The chain employs TRBV2 and TRBJ2-1, with a weak D call TRBD2 (7 bases). The CDR3 protein is CASGRGGGTYNEQFF. The CDR3 DNA is TGTGCCAGCGGGAGAGGGGGGGGAACCTACAATGAGCAGTTCTTC.